This T cell receptor beta chain was sequenced in a study of T cell responses to AZD1222 COVID-19 vaccine. This CDR3 spans 17 amino acids. With 3 bases removed from V and 0 bases from J, the gap between germline ends came to 15 bases. The germline V gene encodes CDR1 MDHEN and CDR2 SYDVKM. The protocol was immunoSEQ multiplex PCR, while the TCRdb copy is restricted to in-frame clones and leaves out a portion. Among about 88,000 clones listed, roughly 91% were seen once. Study-wide results and caveats: CD4 TCRs covered the whole spike, strongest at regions 160-218 and 743-854. Just a handful of people given AZD1222 tested seropositive at baseline.

For this clone: No antigen is known for it.

The sample consisted of peripheral blood, taken on day 0 of AZD1222 vaccination. This sequence originates from an adult in good health. The V call is TRBV28, the J call TRBJ1-5; D remains unclear. CDR3 DNA sequence: TGTGCCAGCAGTTTTAGGCCAAGCGTCTATAGCAATCAGCCCCAGCATTTT. Encoded protein: CASSFRPSVYSNQPQHF.